This entry lists 13 T cell receptor beta chains sequenced from one sample in a study of blood T cells in healthy people across ages. A J-beta primer mix and a sample-barcoded 5' primer were used in a second PCR of about 7 to 11 cycles. TCRdb reprocessed the 5' RACE reads via MiXCR and lists one record per CDR3 protein. The table lists over a million distinct CDR3 sequences, approximately 59% of them singletons, with 5.5% to 8% in the top ten. The sequencing input was blood. All receptors derive from a man between 18 and 29 years old in good health.

The CDR3 sequence: CASNPGLAGWDGELFF. CDR3 in DNA: TGCGCCAGCAATCCGGGACTAGCGGGATGGGACGGGGAGCTGTTTTTT. The V call is TRBV5-1, the J call TRBJ2-2, with 13 bases identical to TRBD2. Per germline, CDR1 SGHRS and CDR2 YFSETQ. V was pared by 6 bases and J by 7 bases, with 9 bases of the junction left unmatched. The CDR3 is made up of 16 amino acids.

This clonotype was picked up a small number of times. V gene TRBV7-2 combines with J gene TRBJ2-3, with TRBD2 matching 7 bases. This CDR3 is built from 15 residues. V dropped 8 bases and J dropped 2; count of bases not matched to a gene: 10. Germline loops: CDR1 SGHTA, CDR2 FQGNSA. In DNA form, the CDR3 reads TGTGCCAGCCAGGGCCTAGCGGAGCCCACAGATACGCAGTATTTT. Its translation is CASQGLAEPTDTQYF.

The sample holds a few counts of this clonotype. This rearrangement joins TRBV25-1 to TRBJ1-4, with D uncertain. V was shortened by 11 bases and J by 0 bases, with 19 bases between the two germline ends. The CDR3 has 16 amino acids. The germline V gene encodes CDR1 MGHDK and CDR2 SYGVNS. CDR3 sequence: CASSDGGFPTNEKLFF. CDR3 in DNA: TGTGCCTCTTCGGACGGAGGGTTTCCAACTAATGAAAAACTGTTTTTT.

V is TRBV9 and J is TRBJ2-1; 7 nucleotides match TRBD2. Germline CDR1 SGDLS, CDR2 YYNGEE. V dropped 3 bases and J dropped 3; count of bases not matched to a gene: 6. The CDR3 totals 15 residues. The CDR3 sequence: CASSGAGTIYNEQFF. The CDR3 DNA is TGTGCCAGCAGCGGAGCGGGGACTATCTACAATGAGCAGTTCTTC.

This sequence joins TRBV12-5 and TRBJ2-3, with 8 bases lining up with TRBD1. After removal of 3 bases from V and 2 bases from J, the junction contained 4 bases not matched to a gene. CDR1 is LGHNT and CDR2 is FRNRAP in the germline V gene. The CDR3 length is 15 residues. The CDR3 DNA sequence: TGTGCTAGTGGTTTCGCAGGGGGCTTCACAGATACGCAGTATTTT. Protein: CASGFAGGFTDTQYF.

This clonotype was counted a few times. This rearrangement joins TRBV10-3 to TRBJ1-1; 8 bases align to TRBD1. V gave up 6 bases and J gave up 0 bases; unmatched junction bases: 9. The V gene's germline CDR1 is ENHRY and CDR2 SYGVKD. CDR3 size: 16 residues. CDR3 loop: CAISPGQGPVNTEAFF. CDR3 in DNA: TGTGCCATCAGCCCCGGACAGGGCCCAGTGAACACTGAAGCTTTCTTT.

This clonotype was seen a single time. CDR3 region: CASSIRRSLGETQYF. CDR3 coding DNA: TGTGCCAGCAGCATCAGGAGATCCCTGGGGGAGACCCAGTACTTC. V usage is TRBV7-7 and J usage is TRBJ2-7, with no clear D. The end of the DNA aligns better with TRBJ2-5, so the J call may be wrong. Germline CDR1 reads SSHAT; CDR2 reads FNYEAQ (reference sequence). CDR3 size: 15 residues.

The chain is built from TRBV12-3 or TRBV12-4 and TRBJ1-2; D remains unclear. The CDR3 extends over 14 amino acids. Trimming stripped 1 base from V and 2 bases from J, with 8 bases between. The CDR3: CASSLELVNYGYTF. The CDR3, as DNA: TGTGCCAGCAGTTTAGAGTTAGTAAACTATGGCTACACCTTC.

This clonotype was seen ten or more times. The junction does not match germline at one end; this may be a read error. The chain recombines TRBV5-1 with TRBJ2-7, with D maybe TRBD2 (5 bases). Per the germline V gene, CDR1 is SGHRS and CDR2 is YFSETQ. The CDR3 has 13 amino acids. DNA of the CDR3: TGTGCCAGCAGCCTCGGACTCGACTACGAGCAGTACTTC. It codes for CASSLGLDYEQYF.

This clonotype was counted at least ten times. The chain has TRBV10-3 and TRBJ2-5, with D perhaps assigned TRBD1 or TRBD2 (5 bases each). V gave up 10 bases and J gave up 5 bases, with 17 bases separating them. Germline lookup yields CDR1 ENHRY and CDR2 SYGVKD. The CDR3 length is 13 residues. The CDR3 is CATGADAAETQYF. The CDR3 nucleotides are TGTGCCACCGGGGCCGATGCGGCGGAGACCCAGTACTTC.

This clonotype was observed a handful of times. The chain is built from TRBV10-1 and TRBJ2-5; the match to TRBD1 covers 8 bases. J gave up 1 base and V 2 bases, and 3 bases lay outside the gene matches. The CDR3 has 15 residues. Germline V CDR1 and CDR2: WNHNN, SYGVQD (reference sequence). CDR3 DNA: TGCGCCAGCAGTGAGCCGGGACAGGTCCAAGAGACCCAGTACTTC. Encoded protein: CASSEPGQVQETQYF.

This clonotype came up a few times. This chain links TRBV12-3 or TRBV12-4 with TRBJ2-5; 8 bases are a match to TRBD1. The CDR3 runs to 14 residues. J lost 3 bases, V lost 5 bases, and 5 bases had no gene match. The DNA of the CDR3 is TGTGCCAGCAGTAGAGGACAGGGCGAAGAGACCCAGTACTTC. Amino acids: CASSRGQGEETQYF.

Of note for this clonotype: Mismatch with germline at one junction end may stem from a read error. The chain has TRBV18 and TRBJ2-2, with TRBD2 matching over 7 bases. Germline lookup yields CDR1 KGHSH and CDR2 LQKENI. The CDR3 has 16 residues. The CDR3: CVSSPRRELTTGELFF. Written as DNA, the CDR3 is TGTGTCAGCTCACCGCGGCGGGAGCTTACCACCGGGGAGCTGTTTTTT.